Following are 2 T cell receptor beta chains from one sample sequenced in a study of cytotoxic CD8 clonotypes in ibrutinib-treated CLL. Clones were sequenced by immunoSEQ multiplex PCR, and TCRdb holds only the in-frame ones, with some missing. The sample has tens of thousands of clones; 45% to 60% are singletons. Here the sequenced sample was PBMCs, taken after 12 months of ibrutinib treatment. These receptors all stem from a human donor with chronic lymphocytic leukemia.

The chain carries TRBV7-8 and TRBJ1-1; D gene uncertain. Germline V lookup: CDR1 SGHVS, CDR2 FQNEAQ. V lost 5 bases, J lost 0 bases, and 16 bases lay in between. The CDR3 spans 16 residues. The CDR3 spells CASSLAGNWVNTEAFF. DNA of the CDR3: TGTGCCAGCAGCCTTGCCGGCAATTGGGTGAACACTGAAGCTTTCTTT. Drawing the rest from reference TRBV7-8 and TRBJ1-1, the complete variable domain is GAGVSQSPRYKVAKRGQDVALRCDPISGHVSLFWYQQALGQGPEFLTYFQNEAQLDKSGLPSDRFFAERPEGSVSTLKIQRTQQEDSAVYLCASSLAGNWVNTEAFFGQGTRLTVV.

This clone was detected a few times. V usage is TRBV5-1 and J usage is TRBJ1-1; maybe TRBD1 (5 bases). The germline V gene encodes CDR1 SGHRS and CDR2 YFSETQ. The CDR3 covers 13 residues. V was shortened by 3 bases and J by 1 base, with 7 bases between the two germline ends. The DNA for the CDR3 is TGCGCCAGCAGCTCGACAGAGAACACTGAAGCTTTCTTT. Its protein product is CASSSTENTEAFF. The full variable domain, with the rest looked up from reference TRBV5-1 and TRBJ1-1, is KAGVTQTPRYLIKTRGQQVTLSCSPISGHRSVSWYQQTPGQGLQFLFEYFSETQRNKGNFPGRFSGRQFSNSRSEMNVSTLELGDSALYLCASSSTENTEAFFGQGTRLTVV.